The 20 T cell receptor beta chains reported below all come from one sample, sequenced in a study of OX40 agonist ivuxolimab in advanced cancers. Clones were sequenced by immunoSEQ multiplex PCR, and TCRdb holds only the in-frame ones, with some missing. This table holds fewer than 90,000 clones, roughly 90% found once. The sequencing here drew on CD4+ or CD8+ T cells sorted from blood, taken in a trial of the OX40 agonist ivuxolimab. Receptors were obtained from an adult with an advanced solid tumor such as melanoma, head and neck, liver or kidney cancer.

This chain connects TRBV5-1 to TRBJ2-1, with 8 nucleotides matching TRBD2. CDR1 and CDR2 from the germline V gene are SGHRS and YFSETQ. V was pared by 2 bases and J by 7 bases, with 8 bases of the junction left unmatched. The CDR3 is 15 residues long. The chain's CDR3 is CASSLAGEYYNEQFF. The CDR3 DNA is TGCGCCAGCAGCTTAGCGGGAGAATATTATAATGAGCAGTTCTTC.

This rearrangement joins TRBV27 to TRBJ1-3; no clear D gene. This CDR3 has 13 amino acids. Per germline, CDR1 MNHEY and CDR2 SMNVEV (reference sequence). V dropped 8 bases and J dropped 4 bases, with 12 bases sitting between them. Here the CDR3 reads CASAAADGNTIYF. CDR3 sequence (DNA): TGTGCCAGCGCGGCAGCGGACGGAAACACCATATATTTT.

The chain carries TRBV11-2 and TRBJ2-1; D not resolved. V was trimmed by 0 bases and J by 12 bases, leaving 9 bases between them. The germline CDR1 and CDR2 sequences are SGHAT and FQNNGV. CDR3 length equals 12 residues. The CDR3 is CASSLERLGQFF. The DNA of the CDR3 is TGTGCCAGCAGCTTAGAACGGTTGGGGCAGTTCTTC.

This chain connects TRBV18 to TRBJ2-1; D unresolved. This CDR3 is 13 amino acids long. Trimming cost V 7 bases and J 3 bases, with 10 bases left between them. Germline CDR1 is KGHSH and CDR2 is LQKENI. CDR3 bases: TGTGCCAGCTTAGAGTCCGGCTACAATGAGCAGTTCTTC. Translating it yields CASLESGYNEQFF. The whole variable domain, filled in from reference TRBV18 and TRBJ2-1, reads NAGVMQNPRHLVRRRGQEARLRCSPMKGHSHVYWYRQLPEEGLKFMVYLQKENIIDESGMPKERFSAEFPKEGPSILRIQQVVRGDSAAYFCASLESGYNEQFFGPGTRLTVL.

This clone has only one observation. The chain has TRBV5-1 and TRBJ2-5, with 8 bases that match TRBD1. CDR1 is SGHRS, CDR2 YFSETQ, per germline. V lost 3 bases, J lost 2 bases, and 3 bases stayed unmatched. CDR3 length: 14 amino acids. The CDR3 DNA sequence: TGCGCCAGCAGCTCGACAGGGGTACAAGAGACCCAGTACTTC. It yields the protein CASSSTGVQETQYF.

This rearrangement joins TRBV18 to TRBJ1-4, with a possible D match to TRBD1 (5 bases). Germline values: CDR1 KGHSH, CDR2 LQKENI. Trimming removed 5 bases at V and 4 bases at J, with 11 bases between. This CDR3 is 14 amino acids long. CDR3 loop: CASSDGTFNEKLFF. In nucleotides, the CDR3 is TGTGCCAGCTCAGACGGGACGTTTAATGAAAAACTGTTTTTT.

This rearrangement joins TRBV7-8 to TRBJ2-5, with 11 nucleotides matching TRBD2. V lost 5 bases to trimming and J lost 2 bases; unmatched junction nucleotides: 13. Germline assignment: CDR1 SGHVS and CDR2 FQNEAQ. This CDR3 has 18 residues. CDR3 in DNA: TGTGCCAGCAGCCCACATTATCCGACTAGCGGGACTCAAGAGACCCAGTACTTC. It yields the protein CASSPHYPTSGTQETQYF.

There are a few counts of this clone. V is TRBV7-9 and J is TRBJ2-7; 7 nucleotides align to TRBD1. The ends lost 10 bases at V and 3 bases at J; junction bases unmatched: 6. This CDR3 region has 12 residues. Per the germline V gene, CDR1 is SEHNR and CDR2 is FQNEAQ (reference sequence). This CDR3 reads CATRDSVYEQYF. The CDR3 nucleotides are TGTGCCACCCGGGACAGCGTCTACGAGCAGTACTTC.

This rearrangement joins TRBV5-5 to TRBJ2-1; no reliable D call. CDR3 length: 15 amino acids. The germline V gene encodes CDR1 SGHKS and CDR2 YYEKEE (reference sequence). Between the trimmed V and J ends, which lost 1 base and 0 bases, there was a span of 8 bases. CDR3 amino acids: CASSLLSDSYNEQFF. Here the CDR3 DNA reads TGTGCCAGCAGCTTGCTTTCGGACTCCTACAATGAGCAGTTCTTC.

This clone was seen only once. The chain recombines TRBV7-8 with TRBJ1-2; D is possibly TRBD1 (5 bases). Germline values: CDR1 SGHVS, CDR2 FQNEAQ. There are 14 residues in the CDR3. The V gene lost 1 base and the J gene lost 2 bases, with 8 bases spanning the gap. The CDR3 bases are TGTGCCAGCAGCTTAGTTCGGGGGAACTATGGCTACACCTTC. Translation: CASSLVRGNYGYTF.

The chain employs TRBV6-6 and TRBJ2-7, with D perhaps TRBD1 (6 bases). From germline, CDR1 is MNHNY and CDR2 SVGAGI (reference sequence). Trimming stripped 6 bases from V and 1 base from J, with 13 bases between. The CDR3 totals 14 residues. The CDR3 nucleotides are TGTGCCAGCAGGTGGACAGCCCGATCCTACGAGCAGTACTTC. It codes for CASRWTARSYEQYF.

This clone showed up just once. The chain combines TRBV6-1 with TRBJ2-5, with no clear D. Germline CDR1 MNHNS, CDR2 SASEGT. V gave up 7 bases and J gave up 5 bases, with 14 bases separating them. The CDR3 contains 13 residues. The CDR3 nucleotides are TGTGCCAGCAACTTAGGGTTGGTGGAGACCCAGTACTTC. Translation: CASNLGLVETQYF.

This chain uses TRBV19 with TRBJ2-5; D unclear. Germline V gene data show CDR1 as LNHDA and CDR2 as SQIVND (reference sequence). CDR3 size: 16 residues. V gave up 0 bases and J gave up 4 bases, with 15 bases separating them. CDR3 loop: CASSIEASAPGETQYF. The DNA for the CDR3 is TGTGCCAGTAGTATAGAGGCGTCCGCACCGGGAGAGACCCAGTACTTC.

This chain links TRBV27 with TRBJ2-5, with TRBD2 matching over 8 bases. CDR3 size: 14 residues. V shed 5 bases, J shed 6 bases, and the junction held 8 bases outside the gene matches. Per germline, CDR1 MNHEY and CDR2 SMNVEV (reference sequence). The CDR3 sequence: CASSLREVGKTQYF. As DNA, the CDR3 is TGTGCCAGCAGTCTGCGGGAGGTGGGAAAGACCCAGTACTTC.

This chain connects TRBV12-5 to TRBJ2-5; D possibly corresponds to TRBD2 (5 bases). Trimming took off 5 bases at V and 2 bases at J, with 15 bases between the two ends. This CDR3 comprises 15 residues. Per germline, CDR1 LGHNT and CDR2 FRNRAP. This chain's CDR3 is CASGARGQPQETQYF. CDR3 DNA: TGTGCTAGTGGTGCCCGCGGGCAGCCACAAGAGACCCAGTACTTC.

J is TRBJ1-2 and V is TRBV7-9; possible D gene TRBD1, 5 bases. The CDR3 is made up of 16 amino acids. V lost 1 base and J 4 bases, leaving 16 bases between the germline ends. Germline V CDR1 and CDR2: SEHNR, FQNEAQ (reference sequence). CDR3 nucleotide sequence: TGTGCCAGCAGCTTAGAAGCGGGCAGGGATGTCTATGGCTACACCTTC. Its translation is CASSLEAGRDVYGYTF.

A note on this clone: The same CDR3 arises from other DNA sequences in this sample as well. The chain employs TRBV19 and TRBJ2-3, with no clear D. The V end was cut by 2 bases, the J end by 6 bases, with 3 bases between. The CDR3 has 11 amino acids. Germline CDR1 and CDR2: LNHDA and SQIVND (reference sequence). The CDR3 region is CASSITDTQYF. The DNA for the CDR3 is TGTGCCAGTAGTATAACTGATACGCAGTATTTT.

The genes are TRBV5-4 and TRBJ2-1, with TRBD2 matching 7 bases. The trim removed 4 bases at V and 6 bases at J, leaving 10 bases unmatched. The CDR3 totals 15 residues. Germline V gene sequence: CDR1 SGHNT, CDR2 YYREEE (reference sequence). The CDR3 is CASSPRLAGSNEQFF. The CDR3 nucleotides are TGTGCCAGCAGCCCGAGACTAGCTGGATCCAATGAGCAGTTCTTC.

This clone was detected once. This chain links TRBV5-1 with TRBJ1-1; 9 bases are shared with TRBD1. J was trimmed by 2 bases and V by 4 bases; bases with no gene match: 6. This CDR3 has 15 amino acids. Germline CDR1 and CDR2: SGHRS and YFSETQ. The CDR3 nucleotides read TGCGCCAGCAGCCGGGACAGGGTCGGAAACACTGAAGCTTTCTTT. This gives the protein CASSRDRVGNTEAFF.

This chain uses TRBV2 with TRBJ2-3; D assignment may be TRBD1 or TRBD2 (6 bases each). Trimming removed 2 bases at V and 4 bases at J, with 16 bases between. This CDR3 is built from 16 residues. CDR1 is SNHLY and CDR2 is FYNNEI in the germline V gene. CDR3 DNA: TGTGCCAGCAGTGAAAGGGGGGCGCGTGGGGCAGATACGCAGTATTTT. It encodes CASSERGARGADTQYF.